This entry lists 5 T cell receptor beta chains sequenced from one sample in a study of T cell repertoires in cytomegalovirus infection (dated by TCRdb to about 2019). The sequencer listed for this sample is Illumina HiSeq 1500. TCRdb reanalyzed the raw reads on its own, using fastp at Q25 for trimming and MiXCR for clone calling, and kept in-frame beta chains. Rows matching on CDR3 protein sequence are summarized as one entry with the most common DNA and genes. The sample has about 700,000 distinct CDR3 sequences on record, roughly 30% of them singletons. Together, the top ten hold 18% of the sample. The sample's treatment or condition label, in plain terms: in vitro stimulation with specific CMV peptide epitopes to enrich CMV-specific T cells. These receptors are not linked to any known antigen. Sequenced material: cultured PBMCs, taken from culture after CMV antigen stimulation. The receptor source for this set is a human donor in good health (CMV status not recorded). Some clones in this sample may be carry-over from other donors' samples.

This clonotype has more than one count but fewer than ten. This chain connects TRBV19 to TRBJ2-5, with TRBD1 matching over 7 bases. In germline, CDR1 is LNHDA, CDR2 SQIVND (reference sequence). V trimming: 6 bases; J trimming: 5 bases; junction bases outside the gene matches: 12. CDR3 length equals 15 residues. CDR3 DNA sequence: TGTGCCAGTAGCAGGATCGGACAGGCCGGGGAGACCCAGTACTTC. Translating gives CASSRIGQAGETQYF.

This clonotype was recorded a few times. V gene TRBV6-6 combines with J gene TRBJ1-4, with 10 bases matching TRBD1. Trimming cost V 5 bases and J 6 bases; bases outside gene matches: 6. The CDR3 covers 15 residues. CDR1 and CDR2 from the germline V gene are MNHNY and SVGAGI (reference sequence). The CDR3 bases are TGTGCCAGCAGTGGACGACAGGGGGCCGATGAAAAACTGTTTTTT. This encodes CASSGRQGADEKLFF.

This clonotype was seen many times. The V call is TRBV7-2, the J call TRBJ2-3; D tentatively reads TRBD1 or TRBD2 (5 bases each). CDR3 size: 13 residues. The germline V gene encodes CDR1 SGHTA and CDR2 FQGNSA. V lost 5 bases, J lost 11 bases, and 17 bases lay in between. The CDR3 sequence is CASSTQAGDVQYF. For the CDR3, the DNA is TGTGCCAGCAGCACCCAGGCCGGGGACGTGCAGTATTTT.

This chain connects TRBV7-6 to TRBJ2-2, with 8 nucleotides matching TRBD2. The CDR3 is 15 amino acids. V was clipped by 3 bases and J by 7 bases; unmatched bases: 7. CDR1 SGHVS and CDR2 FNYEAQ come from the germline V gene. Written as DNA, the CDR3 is TGTGCCAGCAGCTTCAGCGGGGGCCCTGGCGGGGAGCTGTTTTTT. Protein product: CASSFSGGPGGELFF.

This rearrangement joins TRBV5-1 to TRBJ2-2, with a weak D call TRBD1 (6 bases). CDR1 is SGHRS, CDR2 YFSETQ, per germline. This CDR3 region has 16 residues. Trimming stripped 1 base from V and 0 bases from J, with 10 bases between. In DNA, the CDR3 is TGCGCCAGCAGCTTGACAGGGTTTCCGAACACCGGGGAGCTGTTTTTT. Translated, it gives CASSLTGFPNTGELFF.